The entry below gives a single T cell receptor (beta chain) sequence along with its context. Trimming at V came to 8 bases and at J to 6 bases, leaving 6 bases not matched to a gene. Germline CDR1 SQVTM, CDR2 ANQGSEA. The length of the CDR3 is 11 residues. This sample is drawn from a study of beta chain features in type 1 diabetes. In the study overall: Patient and healthy donor groups were alike in age, gender and cell yields.

Sequenced material consisted of expressed TCRB transcripts (all of the isolated RNA was reverse transcribed). Naive, central memory and regulatory T cell samples averaged roughly 4 million reads. Profiling relied on immunoSEQ multiplex PCR, and the TCRdb table lists in-frame clones only, not all of them. The sample carries 350,000 to 450,000 clones, around 14% recorded once. Sequencing was done on a sample of naive CD4+ T cells from blood. The chain links TRBV29-1 to TRBJ2-7, with 8 bases identical to TRBD1. The source of this sequence is a young man in good health. The CDR3 reads CSSRQGPEQYF. The DNA for the CDR3 is TGCAGCTCCCGACAGGGGCCCGAGCAGTACTTC.